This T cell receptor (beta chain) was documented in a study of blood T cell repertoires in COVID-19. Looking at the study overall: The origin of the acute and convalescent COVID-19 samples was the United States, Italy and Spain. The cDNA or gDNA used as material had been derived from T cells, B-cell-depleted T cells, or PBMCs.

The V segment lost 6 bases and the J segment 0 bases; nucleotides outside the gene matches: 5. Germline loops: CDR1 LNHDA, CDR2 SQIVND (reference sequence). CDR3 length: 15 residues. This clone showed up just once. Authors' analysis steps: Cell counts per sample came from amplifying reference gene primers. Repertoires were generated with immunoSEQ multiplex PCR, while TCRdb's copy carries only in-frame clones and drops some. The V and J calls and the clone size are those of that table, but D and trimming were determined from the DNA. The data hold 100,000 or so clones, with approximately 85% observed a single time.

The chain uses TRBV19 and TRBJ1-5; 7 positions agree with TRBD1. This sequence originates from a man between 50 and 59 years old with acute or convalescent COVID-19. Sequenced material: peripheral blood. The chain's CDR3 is CASRRQGNSNQPQHF. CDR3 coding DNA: TGTGCCAGTAGACGACAGGGAAATAGCAATCAGCCCCAGCATTTT.